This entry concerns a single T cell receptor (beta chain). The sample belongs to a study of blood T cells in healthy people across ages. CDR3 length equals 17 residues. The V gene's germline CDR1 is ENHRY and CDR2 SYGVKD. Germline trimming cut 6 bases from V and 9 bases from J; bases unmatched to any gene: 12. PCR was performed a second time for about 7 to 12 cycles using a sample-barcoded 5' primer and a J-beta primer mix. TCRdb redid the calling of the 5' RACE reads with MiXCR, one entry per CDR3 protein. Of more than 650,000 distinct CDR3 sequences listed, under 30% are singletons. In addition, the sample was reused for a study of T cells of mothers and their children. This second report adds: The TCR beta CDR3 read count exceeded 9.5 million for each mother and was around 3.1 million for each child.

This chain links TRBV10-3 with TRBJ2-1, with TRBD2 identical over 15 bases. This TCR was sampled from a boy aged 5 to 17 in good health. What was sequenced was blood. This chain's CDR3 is CAIRGLAGGPYQSEQFF. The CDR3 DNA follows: TGTGCCATCAGAGGACTAGCGGGAGGGCCTTATCAAAGTGAGCAGTTCTTC.